This is a list of T cell receptor beta chains from one sample in a study of shared clonotypes between healthy human individuals. Libraries were prepared by immunoSEQ multiplex PCR; TCRdb keeps only in-frame clonotypes and omits some of them. The sample consists of over 400,000 clones, 81% of them appearing once. Sequencing was done on a sample of PBMCs. Receptors originate from a woman between 40 and 50 years old in good health. Some clones in this sample may be carry-over from other donors' samples. CDR3s include the opening cysteine and the closing phenylalanine or tryptophan. A D gene is named only where the DNA matches it firmly. The size field is filled for only some rows; it gives once, few, many or a size class.

clone_size j_call v_call d_call cdr3_aa cdr3_nt
NA TRBJ2-3 TRBV7-3 TRBD2 CASSLNGREGADTQYF TGTGCCAGCAGCTTAAATGGGCGGGAGGGGGCAGATACGCAGTATTTT
NA TRBJ1-5 TRBV19 TRBD1 CASSMGQGGNQPQHF TGTGCCAGTAGCATGGGACAGGGTGGCAATCAGCCCCAGCATTTT
NA TRBJ2-7 TRBV27 NA CASKGRYEQYF TGTGCCAGCAAGGGGCGCTACGAGCAGTACTTC
NA TRBJ2-5 TRBV29-1 TRBD2 CSGGTSGAVGETQYF TGCAGCGGGGGGACTAGCGGGGCGGTGGGCGAGACCCAGTACTTC
NA TRBJ2-3 TRBV11-2 NA CASSLEPGSDQYF TGTGCCAGCAGCTTAGAACCGGGTTCGGATCAGTATTTT
NA TRBJ1-1 TRBV14 TRBD1 CASSLWTGRNTEAFF TGTGCCAGCAGCCTCTGGACAGGAAGAAACACTGAAGCTTTCTTT
NA TRBJ1-2 TRBV18 NA CASSQTDLGYTF TGTGCCAGCTCACAAACGGACCTGGGCTACACCTTC
NA TRBJ2-2 TRBV11-2 NA CASSSDLGALDTGELFF TGTGCCAGCAGCTCGGACCTGGGGGCTCTGGACACCGGGGAGCTGTTTTTT
NA TRBJ2-6 TRBV9 NA CASSQVGLWGASGANVLTF TGTGCCAGCAGCCAAGTCGGATTATGGGGGGCCTCTGGGGCCAACGTCCTGACTTTC
once TRBJ2-7 TRBV27 TRBD1 CASSLRRGQEVSEQYF TGTGCCAGCAGTTTACGGAGGGGACAGGAGGTTTCCGAGCAGTACTTC
NA TRBJ2-3 TRBV5-1 TRBD1 CASRQGAIEDTQYF TGCGCCAGCAGACAGGGGGCTATCGAAGATACGCAGTATTTT
few TRBJ1-2 TRBV7-2 NA CASSSNTANYGYTF TGTGCCAGCAGCTCCAATACAGCTAACTATGGCTACACCTTC
NA TRBJ1-5 TRBV28 NA CASSFGTSGSNQPQHF TGTGCCAGCAGCTTCGGGACATCTGGAAGCAATCAGCCCCAGCATTTT
NA TRBJ2-1 TRBV5-1 NA CASSLGYTGKMDNEQFF TGCGCCAGCAGCTTGGGATACACAGGGAAAATGGACAATGAGCAGTTCTTC
NA TRBJ2-2 TRBV4-1 TRBD2 CASSQGGLAGVGTGELFF TGCGCCAGCAGCCAGGGGGGACTAGCGGGAGTGGGCACCGGGGAGCTGTTTTTT
NA TRBJ2-3 TRBV15 NA CATSPLGQGGDTQYF TGTGCCACCAGCCCTCTGGGGCAGGGAGGCGATACGCAGTATTTT
NA TRBJ2-2 TRBV28 TRBD2 CASSLFTWASGSNTGELFF TGTGCCAGCAGTTTATTCACTTGGGCTAGCGGGTCGAACACCGGGGAGCTGTTTTTT